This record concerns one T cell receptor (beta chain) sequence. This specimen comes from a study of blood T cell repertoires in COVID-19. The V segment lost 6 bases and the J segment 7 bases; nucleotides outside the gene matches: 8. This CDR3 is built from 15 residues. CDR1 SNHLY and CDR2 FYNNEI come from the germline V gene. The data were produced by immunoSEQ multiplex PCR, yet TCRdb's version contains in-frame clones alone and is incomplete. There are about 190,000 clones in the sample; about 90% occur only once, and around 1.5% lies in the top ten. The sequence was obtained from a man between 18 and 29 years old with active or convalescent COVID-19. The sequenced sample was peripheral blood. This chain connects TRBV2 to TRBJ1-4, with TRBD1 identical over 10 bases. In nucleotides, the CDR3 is TGTGCCAGCAGGATTGACAGGGGGCCTTTTGAAAAACTGTTTTTT. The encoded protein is CASRIDRGPFEKLFF.